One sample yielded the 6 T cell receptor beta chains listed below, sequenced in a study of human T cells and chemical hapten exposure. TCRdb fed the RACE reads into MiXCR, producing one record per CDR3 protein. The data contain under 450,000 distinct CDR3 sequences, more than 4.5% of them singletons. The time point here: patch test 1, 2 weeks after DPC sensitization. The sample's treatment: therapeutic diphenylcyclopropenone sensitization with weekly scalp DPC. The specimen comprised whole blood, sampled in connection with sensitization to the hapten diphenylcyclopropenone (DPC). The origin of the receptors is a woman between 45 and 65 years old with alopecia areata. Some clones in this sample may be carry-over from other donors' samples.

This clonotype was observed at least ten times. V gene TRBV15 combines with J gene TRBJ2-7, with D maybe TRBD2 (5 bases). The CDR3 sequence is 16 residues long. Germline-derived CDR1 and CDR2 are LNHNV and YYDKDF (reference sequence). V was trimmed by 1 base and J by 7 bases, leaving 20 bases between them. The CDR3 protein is CATSRAGSAVVGEQYF. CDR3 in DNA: TGTGCCACCAGCAGAGCAGGCTCAGCGGTCGTCGGGGAGCAGTACTTC.

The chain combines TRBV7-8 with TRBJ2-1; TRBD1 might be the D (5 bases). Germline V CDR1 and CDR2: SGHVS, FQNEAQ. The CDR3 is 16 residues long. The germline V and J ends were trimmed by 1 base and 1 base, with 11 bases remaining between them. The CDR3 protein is CASSLVGVGSYNEQFF. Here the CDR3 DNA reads TGTGCCAGCAGCTTAGTAGGGGTCGGGTCCTACAATGAGCAGTTCTTC.

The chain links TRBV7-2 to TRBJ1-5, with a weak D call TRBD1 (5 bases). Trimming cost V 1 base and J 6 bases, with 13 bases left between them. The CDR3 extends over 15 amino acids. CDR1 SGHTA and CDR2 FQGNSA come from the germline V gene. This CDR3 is CASSLVSQGGQPQHF. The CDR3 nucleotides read TGTGCCAGCAGCTTAGTTTCTCAGGGAGGTCAGCCCCAGCATTTT.

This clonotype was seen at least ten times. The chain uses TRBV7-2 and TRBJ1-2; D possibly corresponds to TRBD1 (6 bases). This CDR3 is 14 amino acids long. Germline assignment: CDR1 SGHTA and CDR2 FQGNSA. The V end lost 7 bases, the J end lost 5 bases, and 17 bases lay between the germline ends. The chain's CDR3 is CASTGQNYRYGYTF. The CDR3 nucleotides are TGTGCCAGCACTGGACAGAATTATCGGTATGGCTACACCTTC.

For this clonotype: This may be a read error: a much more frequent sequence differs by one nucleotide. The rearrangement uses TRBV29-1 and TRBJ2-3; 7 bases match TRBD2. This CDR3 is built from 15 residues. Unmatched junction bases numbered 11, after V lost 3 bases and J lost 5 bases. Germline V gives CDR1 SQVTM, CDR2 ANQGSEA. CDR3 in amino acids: CSVEGAGEGKDTQYF. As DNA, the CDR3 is TGCAGCGTTGAGGGCGCGGGAGAGGGCAAAGATACGCAGTATTTT.

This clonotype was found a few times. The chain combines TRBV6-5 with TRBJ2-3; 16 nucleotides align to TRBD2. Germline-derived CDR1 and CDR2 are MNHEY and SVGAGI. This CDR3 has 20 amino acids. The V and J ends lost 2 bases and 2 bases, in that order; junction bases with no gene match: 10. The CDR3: CASSYRKGTSGGATTDTQYF. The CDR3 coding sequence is TGTGCCAGCAGTTACAGAAAGGGGACTAGCGGGGGGGCCACCACAGATACGCAGTATTTT.